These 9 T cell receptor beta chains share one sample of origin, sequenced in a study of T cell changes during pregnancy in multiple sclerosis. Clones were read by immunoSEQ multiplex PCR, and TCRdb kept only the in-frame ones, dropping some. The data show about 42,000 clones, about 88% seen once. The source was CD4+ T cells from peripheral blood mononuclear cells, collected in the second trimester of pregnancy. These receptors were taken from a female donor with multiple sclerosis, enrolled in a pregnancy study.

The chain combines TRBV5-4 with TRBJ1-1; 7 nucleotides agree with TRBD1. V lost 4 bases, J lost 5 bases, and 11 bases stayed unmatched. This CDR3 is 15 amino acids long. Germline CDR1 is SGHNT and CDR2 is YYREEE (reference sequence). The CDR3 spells CASSPPTGERTEAFF. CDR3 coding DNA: TGTGCCAGCAGCCCTCCTACAGGGGAACGGACTGAAGCTTTCTTT.

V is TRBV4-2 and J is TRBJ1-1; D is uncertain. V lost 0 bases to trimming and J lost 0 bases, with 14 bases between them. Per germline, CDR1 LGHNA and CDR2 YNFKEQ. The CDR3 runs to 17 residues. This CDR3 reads CASSQELNSHMNTEAFF. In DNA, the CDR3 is TGTGCCAGCAGCCAAGAGCTAAACAGCCACATGAACACTGAAGCTTTCTTT.

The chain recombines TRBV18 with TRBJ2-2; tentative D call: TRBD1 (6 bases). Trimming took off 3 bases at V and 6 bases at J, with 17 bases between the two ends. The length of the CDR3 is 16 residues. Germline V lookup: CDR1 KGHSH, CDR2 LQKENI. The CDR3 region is CASSPLQDSVAGELFF. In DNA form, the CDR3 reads TGTGCCAGCTCACCTCTTCAGGACAGCGTAGCCGGGGAGCTGTTTTTT.

The CDR3 DNA reads as TGTGCCAGCAGACGGGACAGCATAGTTAGGGAGACCCAGTACTTC. Its protein product is CASRRDSIVRETQYF. The chain combines TRBV28 with TRBJ2-5, with 7 bases lining up with TRBD1. The germline V gene encodes CDR1 MDHEN and CDR2 SYDVKM. The CDR3 extends over 15 amino acids. V shed 6 bases, J shed 5 bases, and the junction held 12 bases outside the gene matches.

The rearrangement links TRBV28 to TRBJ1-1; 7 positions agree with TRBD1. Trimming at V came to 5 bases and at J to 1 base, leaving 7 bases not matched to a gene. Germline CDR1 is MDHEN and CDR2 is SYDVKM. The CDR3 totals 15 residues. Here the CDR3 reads CASSPTGTGNTEAFF. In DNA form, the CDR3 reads TGTGCCAGCAGTCCGACAGGGACGGGGAACACTGAAGCTTTCTTT.

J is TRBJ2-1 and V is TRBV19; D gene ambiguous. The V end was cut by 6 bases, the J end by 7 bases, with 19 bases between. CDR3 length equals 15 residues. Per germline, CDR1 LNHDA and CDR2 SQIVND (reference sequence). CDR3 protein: CASRLPGSPVNEQFF. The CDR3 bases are TGTGCCAGTAGGCTTCCCGGGTCCCCAGTGAATGAGCAGTTCTTC.

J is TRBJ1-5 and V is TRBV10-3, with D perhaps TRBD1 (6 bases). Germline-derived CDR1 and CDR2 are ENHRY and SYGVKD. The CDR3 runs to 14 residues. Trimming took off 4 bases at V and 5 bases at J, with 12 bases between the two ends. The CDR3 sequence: CAISAPGAHQPQHF. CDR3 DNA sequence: TGTGCCATCAGTGCCCCAGGGGCCCATCAGCCCCAGCATTTT.

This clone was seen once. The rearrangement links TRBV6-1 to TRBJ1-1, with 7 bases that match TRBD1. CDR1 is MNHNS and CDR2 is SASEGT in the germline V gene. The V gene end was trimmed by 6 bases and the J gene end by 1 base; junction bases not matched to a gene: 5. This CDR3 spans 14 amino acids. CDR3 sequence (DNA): TGTGCCAGCAGACCTGGACAGGCGAACACTGAAGCTTTCTTT. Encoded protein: CASRPGQANTEAFF.

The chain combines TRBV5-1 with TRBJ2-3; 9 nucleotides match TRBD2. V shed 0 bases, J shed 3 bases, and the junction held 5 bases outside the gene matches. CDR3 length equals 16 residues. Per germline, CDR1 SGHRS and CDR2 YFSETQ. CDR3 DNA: TGCGCCAGCAGCTTGGAACTAGCGGGTACAACAGATACGCAGTATTTT. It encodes CASSLELAGTTDTQYF.